The table lists the clone carrying this T cell receptor (beta chain) with a count of one. Its antigen is currently unknown. The identical CDR3 is also encoded by other nucleotide sequences in the sample. The data belong to a study of shared clonotypes between healthy human individuals. Overall study results and limits: Depth of sequencing was expected to influence donor clonotype sharing.

In the authors' methods: Quality scores were absent from the junction-only immunoSEQ sequences, so filtering differed. Clones were sequenced by immunoSEQ multiplex PCR, and TCRdb holds only the in-frame ones, with some missing. Clone size and the V and J calls come from that table; the DNA yielded D and trimming. The sample lists more than 2 million clones; 90% to 96% were seen once. Germline V lookup: CDR1 SGHNT, CDR2 YYREEE (reference sequence). This CDR3 has 14 amino acids. The ends were cut back, 0 bases at V and 0 bases at J, with 4 bases in the middle. The clonotype comes from a man between 18 and 29 years old in good health. The specimen sequenced was naive CD4+ T cells sorted from blood. The subset is: CD45RA+ positively selected. The rearrangement links TRBV5-4 to TRBJ2-4; the D is unclear. The chain's CDR3 is CASSLGGAKNIQYF. The CDR3 nucleotides read TGTGCCAGCAGCTTGGGCGGAGCCAAAAACATTCAGTACTTC.